This T cell receptor beta chain was captured in a study of shared clonotypes between healthy human individuals. Background on the study: Donors were a couple of women and three men aged 18 to 49.

TCRdb keeps only in-frame clones here, not all; method: immunoSEQ multiplex PCR. The sample contains some 2.4 million clones, 80% to 95% of which appear only once. The CDR3 is 16 amino acids. In germline, CDR1 is SGHTA, CDR2 FQGNSA. The V gene lost 1 base and the J gene lost 5 bases, with 15 bases spanning the gap. On this clone itself: Its cognate antigen is unknown.

Whole-study results and caveats: Only blood was sampled, and tissue TCR repertoires likely differ from blood ones.

V and J are TRBV7-2 and TRBJ2-1; the D gene is possibly TRBD2 (7 bases). The sequencing sample was made of naive CD4+ T cells from PBMCs. As for subset: CD45RA+ positively selected. The receptor was derived from a young man in good health. Some clones in this sample may be carry-over from other donors' samples. CDR3 protein: CASSLVGGGGDNEQFF. The CDR3 bases are TGTGCCAGCAGCTTAGTTGGAGGGGGAGGGGACAATGAGCAGTTCTTC.